This T cell receptor (beta chain) was sequenced for a study of blood T cell repertoires in COVID-19. Background on the study: Whether acute or convalescent, the COVID-19 samples came from the United States, Italy and Spain.

This CDR3 is built from 14 residues. The germline V gene has CDR1 SGHAT and CDR2 FQNNGV. V lost 5 bases and J lost 5, with 12 bases in between. In the study's own analysis: Cell counts per sample came from amplifying reference gene primers. Profiling relied on immunoSEQ multiplex PCR, and the TCRdb table lists in-frame clones only, not all of them. V, J and clone size are those of that table, while D and trimming were read from the DNA. The repertoire holds around 93,000 clones, with about 90% as singletons. The rearrangement links TRBV11-2 to TRBJ2-2; D possibly corresponds to TRBD2 (6 bases). The sample was peripheral blood. This receptor was obtained from a man older than 75 with acute or convalescent COVID-19. This chain's CDR3 is CASSLLATTGELFF. The CDR3 nucleotides read TGTGCCAGCAGCCTTCTAGCGACAACCGGGGAGCTGTTTTTT.